This is a list of T cell receptor beta chains from one sample in a study of cytomegalovirus exposure and HLA in healthy donors. Produced via immunoSEQ multiplex PCR; TCRdb's table is partial and in-frame only. The table includes 150,000 to 250,000 clones, roughly 85% detected once. Sequenced input: PBMCs. These receptors all stem from a woman aged 30 to 39 in good health and CMV-seropositive. Both conserved end residues are part of each CDR3. A D gene is named only where the DNA matches it firmly. Expanded clones are given a class, and other clones once, few, many or no size at all.

TRBJ2-7 NA TRBV5-8 NA CASRRQVTPYEQYF TGTGCCAGCAGACGACAGGTCACCCCCTACGAGCAGTACTTC
TRBJ2-7 NA TRBV19 NA CASSIGRSAHYEQYF TGTGCCAGTAGTATAGGTCGCAGCGCCCACTACGAGCAGTACTTC
TRBJ1-2 NA TRBV29-1 NA CSVVHGYGYTF TGCAGCGTAGTACATGGCTATGGCTACACCTTC
TRBJ2-5 TRBD2 TRBV5-4 NA CASSLGGTSVGETQYF TGTGCCAGCAGCTTGGGGGGGACTAGCGTGGGGGAGACCCAGTACTTC
TRBJ2-1 TRBD2 TRBV2 NA CASRASGTNEQFF TGTGCCAGCAGGGCTAGCGGGACCAATGAGCAGTTCTTC
TRBJ2-1 NA TRBV20-1 NA CSARRENEQFF TGCAGTGCTCGGCGGGAAAATGAGCAGTTCTTC
TRBJ1-2 NA TRBV7-2 NA CASRWTEGYGYTF TGTGCCAGCAGATGGACAGAAGGCTATGGCTACACCTTC
TRBJ2-5 NA TRBV19 NA CASSPRTEGETQYF TGTGCCAGTAGTCCCAGGACAGAGGGGGAGACCCAGTACTTC
TRBJ1-5 NA TRBV5-5 NA CASSFWGVEQPQHF TGTGCCAGCAGCTTTTGGGGGGTCGAGCAGCCCCAGCATTTT
TRBJ1-5 NA TRBV6-5 NA CASSYATVTRNQPQHF TGTGCCAGCAGTTACGCGACAGTTACGCGCAATCAGCCCCAGCATTTT
TRBJ2-2 NA TRBV19 few CASISAGWSELFF TGTGCCAGTATAAGTGCCGGTTGGTCGGAGCTGTTTTTT
TRBJ2-1 TRBD2 TRBV5-4 NA CASSFTERGGRDEQFF TGTGCCAGCAGCTTTACCGAGCGGGGGGGCAGAGATGAGCAGTTCTTC
TRBJ2-7 TRBD2 TRBV7-2 NA CASSLGLAGSYEQYF TGTGCCAGCAGCTTAGGACTAGCGGGATCCTACGAGCAGTACTTC
TRBJ2-1 NA TRBV5-1 NA CASSLFGELPYNEQFF TGCGCCAGCAGCTTGTTCGGAGAACTCCCTTACAATGAGCAGTTCTTC
TRBJ1-3 NA TRBV18 NA CASSQTTEISGNTIYF TGTGCCAGCTCACAAACCACAGAAATCTCTGGAAACACCATATATTTT
TRBJ1-2 TRBD1 TRBV4-3 NA CASSPNRGQSGYTF TGCGCCAGCAGCCCTAACAGGGGGCAAAGTGGCTACACCTTC
TRBJ2-3 TRBD1 TRBV4-3 NA CASSQGGPGQGADTQYF TGCGCCAGCAGCCAAGGCGGCCCGGGACAGGGGGCCGATACGCAGTATTTT
TRBJ2-3 NA TRBV12-5 NA CASGLAPGTSTDTQYF TGTGCTAGTGGTTTGGCCCCCGGGACTAGCACAGATACGCAGTATTTT
TRBJ1-5 TRBD1 TRBV10-3 few CAISGTGDQPQHF TGTGCCATCTCCGGGACAGGGGATCAGCCCCAGCATTTT
TRBJ1-5 NA TRBV4-3 few CASSQDQGRNQPQHF TGCGCCAGCAGCCAAGATCAGGGGCGGAATCAGCCCCAGCATTTT
TRBJ1-4 TRBD1 TRBV9 once CASSEGQAGATNEKLFF TGTGCCAGCAGCGAGGGACAGGCGGGGGCAACTAATGAAAAACTGTTTTTT